Included here is one T cell receptor beta chain sequence, with context. Self-reported history from a screening survey and questionnaire set each donor's cohort. Germline V lookup: CDR1 MNHNY, CDR2 SVGAGI (reference sequence). The V and J ends lost 8 bases and 8 bases respectively, with 19 bases between them. CDR3 length: 15 residues. The sample originates from a study of blood T cell repertoires in COVID-19. For the study at large: Samples came from the United States, Italy and Spain, spanning acute and convalescent COVID-19. The analysed material was cDNA or gDNA that came from T cells, B-cell-depleted T cells, or PBMCs.

In the authors' methods: Counts of nucleated cells, estimated from reference gene primer amplification, were obtained. Profiled with immunoSEQ multiplex PCR; TCRdb holds only in-frame clones, not every one. V, J and clone size are taken as reported in that table, and D and trimming were inferred from the DNA itself. Of 250,000 to 300,000 clones in the sample, more than 75% were seen once. This receptor was identified in a woman in her thirties or forties with acute COVID-19. The sequenced sample was PBMCs or T cells enriched from blood (not recorded which). The rearrangement uses TRBV6-6 and TRBJ1-6, with D possibly matching TRBD1 (6 bases). The CDR3 DNA follows: TGTGCCAGCGCTCGGGGGGCCAGGGATTATTCACCCCTCCACTTT. Its protein product is CASARGARDYSPLHF.